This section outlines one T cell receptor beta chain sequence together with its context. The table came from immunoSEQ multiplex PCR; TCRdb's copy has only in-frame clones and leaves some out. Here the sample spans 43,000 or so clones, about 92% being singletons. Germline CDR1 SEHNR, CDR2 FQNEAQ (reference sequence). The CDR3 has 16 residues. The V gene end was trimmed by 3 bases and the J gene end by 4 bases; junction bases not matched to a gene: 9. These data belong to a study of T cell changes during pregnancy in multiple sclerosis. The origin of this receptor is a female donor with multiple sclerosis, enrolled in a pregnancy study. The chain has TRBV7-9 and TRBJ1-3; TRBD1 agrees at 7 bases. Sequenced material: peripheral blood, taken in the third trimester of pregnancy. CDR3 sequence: CASSFLGTERGNTIYF. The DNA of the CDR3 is TGTGCCAGCAGCTTCCTAGGGACAGAGCGAGGAAACACCATATATTTT.